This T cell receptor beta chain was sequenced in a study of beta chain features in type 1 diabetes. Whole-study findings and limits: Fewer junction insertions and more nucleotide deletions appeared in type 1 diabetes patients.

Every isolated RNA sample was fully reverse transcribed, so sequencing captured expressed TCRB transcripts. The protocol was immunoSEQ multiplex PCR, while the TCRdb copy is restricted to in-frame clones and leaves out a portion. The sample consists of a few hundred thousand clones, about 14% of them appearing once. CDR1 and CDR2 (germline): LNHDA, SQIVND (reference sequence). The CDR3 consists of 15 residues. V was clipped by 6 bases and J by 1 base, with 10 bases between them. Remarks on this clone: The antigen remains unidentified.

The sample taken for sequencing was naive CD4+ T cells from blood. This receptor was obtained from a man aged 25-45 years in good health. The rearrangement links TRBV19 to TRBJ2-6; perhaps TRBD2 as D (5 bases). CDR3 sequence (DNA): TGTGCCAGTAGGTACGAGGGATCTGGGGCCAACGTCCTGACTTTC. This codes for CASRYEGSGANVLTF. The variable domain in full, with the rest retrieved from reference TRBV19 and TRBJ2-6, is DGGITQSPKYLFRKEGQNVTLSCEQNLNHDAMYWYRQDPGQGLRLIYYSQIVNDFQKGDIAEGYSVSREKKESFPLTVTSAQKNPTAFYLCASRYEGSGANVLTFGAGSRLTVL.